This paragraph reports one TCR beta chain. Its antigen is unknown. This sample is drawn from a study of CXCR3-negative and CXCR3-positive naive CD8 T cells. Study results and limitations: Naive cells that were CXCR3-positive had more hydrophobic TRB CDR3s (compared with CXCR3-negative naive cells).

The libraries of TRB cDNA were constructed through 5' RACE using UMI labels. TCRdb re-called the 5' RACE reads and shows each CDR3 protein once, DNA omitted. Listed are about 150,000 distinct CDR3 sequences; 0.25% to 0.3% falls within the top ten. The sequencing input was naive CXCR3+ CD8+ T cells from blood. Subset noted: CD45RO-CCR7+CD27+CD95- naive CD8+ T cells expressing CXCR3 (TNR3+). This receptor was taken from a human donor in good health. Some clones in this sample may be carry-over from other donors' samples.

Here the CDR3 reads CAWSVSFGGDTQYF. The chain has TRBV30 and TRBJ2-3; the TCRdb D gene call, TRBD1, has no DNA to confirm it. The CDR3 covers 14 residues. The germline CDR1 and CDR2 sequences are GTSNPN and SVGIG (reference sequence). The variable domain in full, completed from reference TRBV30 and TRBJ2-3, reads SQTIHQWPATLVQPVGSPLSLECTVEGTSNPNLYWYRQAAGRGLQLLFYSVGIGQISSEVPQNLSASRPQDRQFILSSKKLLLSDSGFYLCAWSVSFGGDTQYFGPGTRLTVL.